The TCR beta chain under discussion was sequenced for a study of Tregs in tolerant kidney transplant recipients. Study conclusions and caveats: The small number of patients limits these findings pending further validation. Tregs expanded with activated donor B cells seemed most donor-specific. No direct test of biological reproducibility was done here.

Unstimulated regulatory T cells (CD4+CD25+CD127-), CD4+CD25- non-regulatory cells, CD4 and CD8 cells were FACS-sorted from thawed PBMCs. Trimming took 2 bases from V and 4 from J, leaving 8 bases between them. There are 13 residues in the CDR3. Germline V gene lookup returns CDR1 LNHDA and CDR2 SQIVND (reference sequence). Sequencing used immunoSEQ multiplex PCR; TCRdb keeps in-frame clones, though not all of them. The sample lists about 240,000 clones, around 81% seen once, with less than 0.75% in the top ten. A remark on this clone: No antigen is known for it.

The genes are TRBV19 and TRBJ1-2; the D is unclear. This TCR was recovered from a human donor in good health. Sequencing was carried out using CD4+ T cells from blood. In DNA form, the CDR3 reads TGTGCCAGTAGTATAAGTCAGCTCTATGGCTACACCTTC. Translated, it gives CASSISQLYGYTF.